This T cell receptor (beta chain) was documented in a study of pediatric ulcerative colitis. Before the diagnostic colonoscopy, ulcerative colitis patients were free of immunosuppressive medication. Sequencing was at survey level. The protocol was immunoSEQ multiplex PCR, while the TCRdb copy is restricted to in-frame clones and leaves out a portion. The sample lists 55,000 to 80,000 clones; 75% to 85% were seen once. This sequence originates from a boy aged 10-17 years with moderate ulcerative colitis. The sample was blood.

The CDR3 region is CASSPGTANTEAFF. CDR3 in DNA: TGTGCCAGCAGTCCCGGGACAGCGAACACTGAAGCTTTCTTT. The chain couples TRBV6-4 to TRBJ1-1; 7 nucleotides agree with TRBD1. CDR3 length: 14 residues. Trimming cost V 5 bases and J 1 base; bases outside gene matches: 4. The germline gives CDR1 MRHNA, CDR2 SNTAGT.